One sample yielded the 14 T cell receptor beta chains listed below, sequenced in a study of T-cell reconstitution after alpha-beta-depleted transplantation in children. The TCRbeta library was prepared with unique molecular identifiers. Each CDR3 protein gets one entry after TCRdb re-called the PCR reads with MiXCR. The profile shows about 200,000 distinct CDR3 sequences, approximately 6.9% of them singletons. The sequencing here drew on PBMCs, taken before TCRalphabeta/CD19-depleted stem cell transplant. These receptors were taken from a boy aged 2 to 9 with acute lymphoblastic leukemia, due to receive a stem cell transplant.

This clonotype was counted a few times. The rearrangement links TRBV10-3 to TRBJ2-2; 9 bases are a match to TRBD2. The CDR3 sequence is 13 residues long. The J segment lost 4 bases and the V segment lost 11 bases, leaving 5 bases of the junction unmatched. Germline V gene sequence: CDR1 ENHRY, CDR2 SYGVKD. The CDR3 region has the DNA TGTGCCTCCACTAGCGGGCTCACCGGGGAGCTGTTTTTT. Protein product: CASTSGLTGELFF.

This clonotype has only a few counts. CDR3 amino acids: CASSQAGPHETQYF. In DNA, the CDR3 is TGTGCCAGCAGCCAAGCAGGGCCGCACGAGACCCAGTACTTC. The chain carries TRBV14 and TRBJ2-5; possible D gene TRBD1, 5 bases. This CDR3 comprises 14 residues. V was cut by 1 base and J by 5 bases, with 11 bases left in between. Germline assignment: CDR1 SGHDN and CDR2 FVKESK.

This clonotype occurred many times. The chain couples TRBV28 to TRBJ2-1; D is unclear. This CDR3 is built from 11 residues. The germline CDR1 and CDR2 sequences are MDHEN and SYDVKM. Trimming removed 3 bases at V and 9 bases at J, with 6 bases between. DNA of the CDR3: TGTGCCAGCAGTTTGAACGTTGAGCAGTTCTTC. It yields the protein CASSLNVEQFF.

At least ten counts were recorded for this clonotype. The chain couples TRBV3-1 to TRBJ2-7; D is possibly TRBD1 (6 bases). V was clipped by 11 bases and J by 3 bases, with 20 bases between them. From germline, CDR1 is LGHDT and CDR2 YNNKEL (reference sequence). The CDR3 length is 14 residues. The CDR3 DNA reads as TGTGCCGGTGGACAGCCTTCCTACCTCTACGAGCAGTACTTC. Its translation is CAGGQPSYLYEQYF.

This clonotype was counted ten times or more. The CDR3 region has the DNA TGTGCCGGAGACAGGGCTGGGGCCAACGTCCTGACTTTC. It specifies CAGDRAGANVLTF. This rearrangement joins TRBV27 to TRBJ2-6; 7 nucleotides line up with TRBD1. The CDR3 is made up of 13 amino acids. With V trimmed by 11 bases and J by 2 bases, 3 bases remained unmatched. Germline-derived CDR1 and CDR2 are MNHEY and SMNVEV (reference sequence). Complete variable domain (other parts from reference TRBV27 and TRBJ2-6): EAQVTQNPRYLITVTGKKLTVTCSQNMNHEYMSWYRQDPGLGLRQIYYSMNVEVTDKGDVPEGYKVSRKEKRNFPLILESPSPNQTSLYFCAGDRAGANVLTFGAGSRLTVL.

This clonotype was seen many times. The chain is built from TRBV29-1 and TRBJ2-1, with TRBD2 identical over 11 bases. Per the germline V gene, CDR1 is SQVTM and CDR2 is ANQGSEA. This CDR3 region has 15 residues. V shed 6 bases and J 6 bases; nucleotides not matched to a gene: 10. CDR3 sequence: CSVPTPSGGLNEQFF. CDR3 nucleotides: TGCAGCGTCCCAACCCCTAGCGGGGGGCTCAATGAGCAGTTCTTC.

The CDR3, as DNA: TGCAGTGCGCGAACTAGCGGGAGGGCCCACGGGGAGCTGTTTTTT. Protein: CSARTSGRAHGELFF. V and J are TRBV20-1 and TRBJ2-2, with 13 bases fitting TRBD2. The CDR3 spans 15 residues. The junction had 8 bases not matched to a gene; V was cut back by 6 bases and J by 7 bases. Germline lookup yields CDR1 DFQATT and CDR2 SNEGSKA (reference sequence).

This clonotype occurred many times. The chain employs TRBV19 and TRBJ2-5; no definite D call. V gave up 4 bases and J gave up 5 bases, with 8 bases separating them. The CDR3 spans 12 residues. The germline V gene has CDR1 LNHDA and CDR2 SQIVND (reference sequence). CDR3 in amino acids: CASSTVGETQYF. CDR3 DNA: TGTGCCAGTAGTACCGTTGGGGAGACCCAGTACTTC.

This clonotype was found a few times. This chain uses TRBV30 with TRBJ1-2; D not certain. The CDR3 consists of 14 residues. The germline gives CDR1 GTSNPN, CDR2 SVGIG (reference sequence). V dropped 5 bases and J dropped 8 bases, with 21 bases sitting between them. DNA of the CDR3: TGTGCCTGGTCCGGGGAGACGGTGACGGGGGGCTACACCTTC. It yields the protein CAWSGETVTGGYTF.

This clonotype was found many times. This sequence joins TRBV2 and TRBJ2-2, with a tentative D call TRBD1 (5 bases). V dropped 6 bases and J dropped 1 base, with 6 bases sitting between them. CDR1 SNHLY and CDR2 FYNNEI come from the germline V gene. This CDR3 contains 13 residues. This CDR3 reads CASSGQNTGELFF. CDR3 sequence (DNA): TGTGCCAGCAGCGGACAGAACACCGGGGAGCTGTTTTTT.

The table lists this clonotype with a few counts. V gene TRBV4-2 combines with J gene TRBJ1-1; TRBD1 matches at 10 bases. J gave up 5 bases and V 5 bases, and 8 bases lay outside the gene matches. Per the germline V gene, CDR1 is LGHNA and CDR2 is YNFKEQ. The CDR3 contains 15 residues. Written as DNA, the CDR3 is TGTGCCAGCAGCTACACCGGGACAGGGGATACTGAAGCTTTCTTT. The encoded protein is CASSYTGTGDTEAFF.

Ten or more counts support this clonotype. CDR3 sequence: CAISPGIRHTDTQYF. For the CDR3, the DNA is TGTGCCATCAGCCCCGGCATAAGGCACACAGATACGCAGTATTTT. The gene calls are TRBV10-3 and TRBJ2-3; no clear D. Germline CDR1 and CDR2: ENHRY and SYGVKD. Trimming took 6 bases from V and 2 from J, leaving 15 bases between them. CDR3 length: 15 amino acids.

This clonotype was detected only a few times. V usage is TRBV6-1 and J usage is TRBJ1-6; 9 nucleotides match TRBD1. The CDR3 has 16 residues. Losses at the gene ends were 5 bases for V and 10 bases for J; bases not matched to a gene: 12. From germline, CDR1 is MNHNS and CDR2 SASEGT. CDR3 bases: TGTGCCAGCAGTCCACTTACCGGGGGACAGGGATCACCCCTCCACTTT. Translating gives CASSPLTGGQGSPLHF.

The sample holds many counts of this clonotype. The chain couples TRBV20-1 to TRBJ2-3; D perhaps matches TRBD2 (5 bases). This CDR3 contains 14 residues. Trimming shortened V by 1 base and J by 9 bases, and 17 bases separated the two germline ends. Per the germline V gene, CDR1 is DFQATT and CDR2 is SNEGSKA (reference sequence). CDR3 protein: CSARGGPGSKTQYF. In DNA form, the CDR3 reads TGCAGTGCTAGAGGCGGGCCCGGATCCAAGACGCAGTATTTT.